This is a list of T cell receptor beta chains from one sample in a study of T cell responses to AZD1222 COVID-19 vaccine. Some clones are missing from TCRdb's copy, which holds only in-frame ones; the method was immunoSEQ multiplex PCR. The sample has about 140,000 clones, roughly 92% seen once. Sequences were derived from peripheral blood, sampled on day 0 of AZD1222 vaccination. The receptors here all came from an adult in good health. The CDR3 runs from the conserved cysteine through the conserved F or W. A D gene is named only where the DNA matches it firmly. The size of a clone is reported for some rows only, either as once, few or many, or as a class for expanded clones.

CDR3 protein	CDR3 DNA	clone size	D gene	V gene	J gene
CASSPPSSTEAFF	TGTGCCAGCTCACCACCGAGTTCTACTGAAGCTTTCTTT	.	.	TRBV18	TRBJ1-1
CASRLPQANYGYTF	TGTGCCAGCAGATTACCCCAGGCTAACTATGGCTACACCTTC	.	.	TRBV28	TRBJ1-2
CASSEYGLQGDTQYF	TGTGCCAGCAGTGAATACGGACTACAGGGAGATACGCAGTATTTT	.	.	TRBV2	TRBJ2-3
CASTPGLAYYNEQFF	TGTGCCAGCACCCCGGGACTAGCGTACTACAATGAGCAGTTCTTC	.	TRBD2	TRBV9	TRBJ2-1
CASSMGTGYNQPQHF	TGTGCCAGTAGTATGGGGACGGGGTACAATCAGCCCCAGCATTTT	.	.	TRBV19	TRBJ1-5
CASGLLGAPYEKLFF	TGTGCCAGCGGCCTATTGGGGGCTCCGTATGAAAAACTGTTTTTT	.	.	TRBV5-8	TRBJ1-4
CATSRDLNKGNQPQHF	TGTGCCACCAGCAGAGACTTAAATAAAGGCAATCAGCCCCAGCATTTT	.	.	TRBV15	TRBJ1-5
CSVGRNYGYTF	TGCAGCGTTGGTAGAAACTATGGCTACACCTTC	once	.	TRBV29-1	TRBJ1-2
CASSRTGAGEETQYF	TGCGCCAGCAGCAGGACAGGGGCTGGGGAAGAGACCCAGTACTTC	.	TRBD1	TRBV5-1	TRBJ2-5
CASSQRASGNAETQYF	TGTGCCAGCAGCCAAAGGGCTAGCGGGAATGCAGAGACCCAGTACTTC	.	TRBD2	TRBV4-2	TRBJ2-5
CSVVPQGVFGYTF	TGCAGCGTTGTTCCTCAGGGAGTGTTCGGCTACACCTTC	.	.	TRBV29-1	TRBJ1-2